The T cell receptor (beta chain) described here comes from a study of OX40 agonist ivuxolimab in advanced cancers. CDR1 is SGHTA and CDR2 is FQGNSA in the germline V gene. This CDR3 contains 11 residues. Trimming removed 3 bases at V and 1 base at J, with 0 bases between. Produced via immunoSEQ multiplex PCR; TCRdb's table is partial and in-frame only. The data show 70,000 to 75,000 clones, with over 75% seen just once and under 0.55% held by the top ten. J is TRBJ1-2 and V is TRBV7-2; D ambiguous. The material sequenced was CD4+ or CD8+ T cells sorted from blood, taken in a trial of the OX40 agonist ivuxolimab. This TCR derives from an adult with an advanced solid tumor such as melanoma, head and neck, liver or kidney cancer. DNA for the CDR3: TGTGCCAGCAGCTTTAACTATGGCTACACCTTC. This gives the protein CASSFNYGYTF.